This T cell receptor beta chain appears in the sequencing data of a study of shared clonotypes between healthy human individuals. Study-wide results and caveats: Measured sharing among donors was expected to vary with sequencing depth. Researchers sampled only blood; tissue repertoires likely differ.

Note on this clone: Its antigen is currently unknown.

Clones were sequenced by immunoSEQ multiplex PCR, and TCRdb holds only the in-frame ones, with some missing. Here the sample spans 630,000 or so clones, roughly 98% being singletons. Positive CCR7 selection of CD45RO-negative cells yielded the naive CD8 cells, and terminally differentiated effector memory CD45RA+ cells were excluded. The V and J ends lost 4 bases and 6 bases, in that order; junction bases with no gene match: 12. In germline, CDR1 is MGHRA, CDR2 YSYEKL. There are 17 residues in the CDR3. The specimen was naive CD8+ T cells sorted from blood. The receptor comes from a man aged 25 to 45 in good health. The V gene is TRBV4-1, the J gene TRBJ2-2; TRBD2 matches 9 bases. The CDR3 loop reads CASSLSTLGLAPGELFF. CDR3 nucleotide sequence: TGCGCCAGCAGCCTATCGACCCTCGGACTAGCGCCCGGGGAGCTGTTTTTT.